The source of this T cell receptor (beta chain) is a study of blood T cell repertoires in COVID-19. Study context: The United States, Italy and Spain supplied acute and convalescent COVID-19 samples.

Followed longitudinally, the Seattle patients had been enrolled during active infection. Methods used by the authors: The assay estimated nucleated cells by amplifying reference gene primers. The method was immunoSEQ multiplex PCR; TCRdb's version includes in-frame clones alone and lacks a portion of them. The DNA gave D and trimming, while V, J and clone size come from that table. The sample records about 410,000 clones, 89% being singletons. Germline V gene data show CDR1 as MNHEY and CDR2 as SVGEGT. There are 15 residues in the CDR3. The germline V and J ends were trimmed by 0 bases and 2 bases, with 10 bases remaining between them.

The receptor was isolated from a middle-aged woman with COVID-19, enrolled during active disease. The sample taken for sequencing was peripheral blood. The chain couples TRBV6-2 or TRBV6-3 to TRBJ2-5; tentative D call: TRBD2 (6 bases). CDR3 sequence (DNA): TGTGCCAGCAGTTACTCACTAGCTTTTCAAGAGACCCAGTACTTC. It codes for CASSYSLAFQETQYF.